These 27 T cell receptor beta chains were all obtained from the same sample, sequenced in a study of blood T cell repertoires in COVID-19. The data were produced by immunoSEQ multiplex PCR, yet TCRdb's version contains in-frame clones alone and is incomplete. The table includes about 370,000 clones, roughly 90% detected once. Input material: peripheral blood. These receptors all come from a young man with active or convalescent COVID-19.

The chain couples TRBV3-1 (or the pseudogene TRBV3-2) to TRBJ2-3, with 9 bases fitting TRBD1. The CDR3 loop spans 14 amino acids. Germline loops: CDR1 LGHDT, CDR2 YNNKEL (reference sequence). V shed 11 bases, J shed 5 bases, and the junction held 11 bases outside the gene matches. The CDR3 bases are TGTGCCTCGAGTGGAGACAGGGGGGTAGATACGCAGTATTTT. This codes for CASSGDRGVDTQYF.

J is TRBJ1-1 and V is TRBV5-1; D gene ambiguous. Germline CDR1 and CDR2: SGHRS and YFSETQ. Trimming stripped 4 bases from V and 5 bases from J, with 12 bases between. The CDR3 loop spans 13 amino acids. CDR3 DNA sequence: TGCGCCAGCAGCGAGTATCGGGGTACTGAAGCTTTCTTT. This translates into CASSEYRGTEAFF.

In DNA form, the CDR3 reads TGTGCCAGCAGCTATGTATCCAGGGATCAGCCCCAGCATTTT. The encoded protein is CASSYVSRDQPQHF. V usage is TRBV7-2 and J usage is TRBJ1-5, with a tentative D call TRBD1 (5 bases). Germline V lookup: CDR1 SGHTA, CDR2 FQGNSA. This CDR3 is 14 amino acids long. V dropped 4 bases and J dropped 5 bases, with 12 bases sitting between them.

The CDR3 bases are TGTGCCAGCAGTGTACGGGGACTAGCCAACGAGCAGTACTTC. Protein: CASSVRGLANEQYF. The chain carries TRBV9 and TRBJ2-7; 9 bases match TRBD2. Germline CDR1 SGDLS, CDR2 YYNGEE. Trimming took 5 bases from V and 5 from J; bases not matched to a gene: 8. This CDR3 spans 14 amino acids.

The chain carries TRBV6-2 or TRBV6-3 and TRBJ1-5; TRBD1 agrees at 7 bases. The CDR3 extends over 16 amino acids. V was clipped by 5 bases and J by 3 bases; unmatched bases: 10. Looked up from germline, CDR1 is MNHEY and CDR2 is SVGEGT. The CDR3 protein is CASSAHRQGANQPQHF. Written as DNA, the CDR3 is TGTGCCAGCAGTGCCCACCGACAGGGTGCCAATCAGCCCCAGCATTTT.

The gene calls are TRBV19 and TRBJ2-5; tentatively, D is TRBD2 (6 bases). Germline values: CDR1 LNHDA, CDR2 SQIVND (reference sequence). Trimming took off 5 bases at V and 5 bases at J, with 15 bases between the two ends. This CDR3 is 14 amino acids long. CDR3 region: CASSRDWARETQYF. CDR3 DNA sequence: TGTGCCAGTAGTCGGGACTGGGCGAGGGAGACCCAGTACTTC.

This sequence joins TRBV6-5 and TRBJ2-7, with TRBD1 as a possible D gene (6 bases). CDR1 is MNHEY, CDR2 SVGAGI, per germline. The CDR3 has 15 residues. V dropped 2 bases and J dropped 7 bases, with 18 bases sitting between them. The CDR3 loop is CASSYASQGLGEQYF. The DNA for the CDR3 is TGTGCCAGCAGTTACGCTAGTCAGGGGTTGGGTGAGCAGTACTTC.

The chain combines TRBV12-3 or TRBV12-4 with TRBJ2-7; possibly TRBD2 for D (5 bases). The CDR3 consists of 13 residues. Trimming took off 1 base at V and 7 bases at J, with 11 bases between the two ends. This CDR3 is CASSLGGPGEQYF. The CDR3 nucleotides are TGTGCCAGCAGTTTAGGCGGGCCGGGGGAGCAGTACTTC.

V is TRBV5-1 and J is TRBJ2-2, with 10 bases matching TRBD1. Germline CDR1 and CDR2: SGHRS and YFSETQ. This CDR3 is built from 15 residues. V was pared by 8 bases and J by 5 bases, with 9 bases of the junction left unmatched. The CDR3 reads CASTRTGGVTGELFF. CDR3 sequence (DNA): TGCGCCAGTACCAGGACAGGGGGTGTTACCGGGGAGCTGTTTTTT.

The gene calls are TRBV5-6 and TRBJ1-1; unclear D gene. The germline V gene has CDR1 SGHDT and CDR2 YYEEEE. CDR3 length: 16 residues. V was cut by 0 bases and J by 4 bases, with 16 bases left in between. CDR3 sequence (DNA): TGTGCCAGCAGCTTGGTGGCTCGGGGTGGAGGCACTGAAGCTTTCTTT. Its translation: CASSLVARGGGTEAFF.

The chain has TRBV4-3 and TRBJ2-3; 9 bases match TRBD2. The CDR3 is 17 residues long. From germline, CDR1 is LGHNA and CDR2 YSLEER. The trim removed 0 bases at V and 0 bases at J, leaving 4 bases unmatched. Here the CDR3 reads CASSQDTRGGSTDTQYF. DNA for the CDR3: TGCGCCAGCAGCCAAGATACGCGGGGGGGCAGCACAGATACGCAGTATTTT.

The chain uses TRBV7-2 and TRBJ2-3, with TRBD2 identical over 8 bases. This CDR3 region has 15 residues. Germline CDR1 SGHTA, CDR2 FQGNSA. Unmatched junction bases numbered 3, after V lost 1 base and J lost 3 bases. CDR3: CASSLGGGGTDTQYF. The CDR3 DNA reads TGTGCCAGCAGCTTAGGCGGCGGGGGGACAGATACGCAGTATTTT. Together with reference TRBV7-2 and TRBJ2-3, the CDR3 gives the full variable domain: GAGVSQSPSNKVTEKGKDVELRCDPISGHTALYWYRQSLGQGLEFLIYFQGNSAPDKSGLPSDRFSAERTGGSVSTLTIQRTQQEDSAVYLCASSLGGGGTDTQYFGPGTRLTVL.

This chain connects TRBV12-3 or TRBV12-4 to TRBJ2-5, with D perhaps TRBD2 (6 bases). Trimming pared 4 bases from V and 3 bases from J, leaving 9 bases between. CDR3 length equals 13 residues. CDR3: CASSSGLKETQYF. The CDR3 nucleotides are TGTGCCAGCAGTTCGGGACTCAAAGAGACCCAGTACTTC.

About this clone itself: No DNA is shown, since the ends of the CDR3 on it are uncertain; the CDR3 is the one TCRdb lists. The genes are TRBV7-9 and TRBJ2-4; TRBD2 reflects the table's D call only, with no check against the DNA. CDR1 SEHNR and CDR2 FQNEAQ come from the germline V gene (reference sequence). The CDR3 has 17 amino acids, counting both end residues. CDR3: CASSLVATGTSGRAGYF.

The gene calls are TRBV3-1 (or the pseudogene TRBV3-2) and TRBJ2-3, with a weak D call TRBD2 (7 bases). Germline V gene lookup returns CDR1 LGHDT and CDR2 YNNKEL (reference sequence). Deletions cut 0 bases from V and 5 bases from J, with 15 bases between. The CDR3 is made up of 16 amino acids. The CDR3, as DNA: TGTGCCAGCAGCCAAGAGGGGGCGGGAGTTGGAGATACGCAGTATTTT. This codes for CASSQEGAGVGDTQYF.

J is TRBJ2-7 and V is TRBV13; 8 nucleotides match TRBD2. The ends lost 0 bases at V and 3 bases at J; junction bases unmatched: 10. This CDR3 is 17 amino acids long. CDR1 and CDR2 (germline): PRHDT, FYEKMQ (reference sequence). DNA for the CDR3: TGTGCCAGCAGCTTAGGTCGGGGGGGACGCTCAATCTACGAGCAGTACTTC. Its translation is CASSLGRGGRSIYEQYF.

The chain combines TRBV7-2 with TRBJ2-5; TRBD2 matches at 9 bases. Trimming at V came to 1 base and at J to 7 bases, leaving 4 bases not matched to a gene. CDR3 length: 14 residues. Germline V gene lookup returns CDR1 SGHTA and CDR2 FQGNSA. The CDR3 coding sequence is TGTGCCAGCAGCTTAGGTGCGGGAGGGGGGACCCAGTACTTC. Protein product: CASSLGAGGGTQYF.

The V gene is TRBV6-6, the J gene TRBJ2-7; no firm D call. Germline V CDR1 and CDR2: MNHNY, SVGAGI (reference sequence). Trimming stripped 6 bases from V and 2 bases from J, with 14 bases between. The CDR3 is made up of 14 amino acids. The CDR3: CASRLRQATYEQYF. As DNA, the CDR3 is TGTGCCAGCAGGCTTCGACAAGCAACCTACGAGCAGTACTTC.

The chain carries TRBV7-2 and TRBJ2-1; the match to TRBD2 covers 13 bases. CDR1 is SGHTA and CDR2 is FQGNSA in the germline V gene. CDR3 size: 19 residues. The V segment lost 4 bases and the J segment 2 bases; nucleotides outside the gene matches: 11. The DNA for the CDR3 is TGTGCCAGCAGCTACTTAGCCGGGACTAGCGGGGTGCCCTACAATGAGCAGTTCTTC. Protein sequence: CASSYLAGTSGVPYNEQFF.

The V call is TRBV7-2, the J call TRBJ1-4; D perhaps matches TRBD1 (5 bases). Germline V gene lookup returns CDR1 SGHTA and CDR2 FQGNSA. The CDR3 has 15 residues. The V end lost 0 bases, the J end lost 7 bases, and 12 bases lay between the germline ends. In DNA, the CDR3 is TGTGCCAGCAGCTTAGCCTCCGCGGGGGGTGAAAAACTGTTTTTT. Translation gives CASSLASAGGEKLFF.

V is TRBV7-9 and J is TRBJ1-5; 7 positions match TRBD1. The CDR3 sequence is 15 residues long. With V trimmed by 5 bases and J by 3 bases, 7 bases remained unmatched. Looked up from germline, CDR1 is SEHNR and CDR2 is FQNEAQ (reference sequence). The CDR3 bases are TGTGCCAGCAGCCCACCGGGACAGAACAATCAGCCCCAGCATTTT. Amino acid sequence: CASSPPGQNNQPQHF.

The chain joins TRBV28 to TRBJ2-5, with TRBD2 matching over 7 bases. V shed 2 bases and J 5 bases; nucleotides not matched to a gene: 17. The length of the CDR3 is 18 residues. Per the germline V gene, CDR1 is MDHEN and CDR2 is SYDVKM. The CDR3 nucleotides are TGTGCCAGCAGTTTAAGAATATTTTCTGCGGGAGAGGCCGAGACCCAGTACTTC. This translates into CASSLRIFSAGEAETQYF.

The rearrangement links TRBV7-6 to TRBJ2-6, with unresolved D. The CDR3 length is 16 residues. V shed 1 base and J shed 1 base, with 8 bases lying between them. In germline, CDR1 is SGHVS, CDR2 FNYEAQ. Written as DNA, the CDR3 is TGTGCCAGCAGCTTAGTCTCAGTTTCTGGGGCCAACGTCCTGACTTTC. This translates into CASSLVSVSGANVLTF.

The chain joins TRBV6-2 or TRBV6-3 to TRBJ1-1; 11 bases are a match to TRBD1. Germline trimming cut 5 bases from V and 7 bases from J; bases unmatched to any gene: 12. The germline V gene has CDR1 MNHEY and CDR2 SVGEGT. This CDR3 has 16 amino acids. The CDR3 reads CASSVTGTGGYIEAFF. CDR3 nucleotides: TGTGCCAGCAGTGTGACCGGGACAGGGGGATATATTGAAGCTTTCTTT.

The genes are TRBV4-2 and TRBJ2-3; unclear D gene. From germline, CDR1 is LGHNA and CDR2 YNFKEQ. The CDR3 loop spans 14 amino acids. Trimming removed 0 bases at V and 2 bases at J, with 6 bases between. The CDR3 coding sequence is TGTGCCAGCAGCCAAGAGGGCACCACAGATACGCAGTATTTT. Its protein product is CASSQEGTTDTQYF.

The chain carries TRBV10-3 and TRBJ2-1, with 11 nucleotides matching TRBD1. The CDR3 spans 16 residues. V dropped 6 bases and J dropped 2; count of bases not matched to a gene: 6. The germline gives CDR1 ENHRY, CDR2 SYGVKD. The CDR3 reads CAIRGTGGLTYNEQFF. The DNA of the CDR3 is TGTGCCATCAGGGGGACAGGGGGACTAACCTACAATGAGCAGTTCTTC.

The chain recombines TRBV28 with TRBJ1-2; TRBD1 matches at 8 bases. Trimming removed 3 bases from V and 6 bases from J; junction bases left unmatched: 9. CDR3 length: 15 amino acids. Germline V gives CDR1 MDHEN, CDR2 SYDVKM. CDR3 region: CASSLARTGWNGYTF. CDR3 DNA sequence: TGTGCCAGCAGTTTGGCTAGGACAGGGTGGAATGGCTACACCTTC.